This record covers a single T cell receptor (beta chain). The record originates from a study of T-cell reconstitution after alpha-beta-depleted transplantation in children. The library targeted TCRbeta and was prepared with unique molecular identifiers. TCRdb redid the calling of the PCR reads with MiXCR, one entry per CDR3 protein. The sample carries about 270,000 distinct CDR3 sequences, about 10% recorded once. Germline CDR1 is SGDLS and CDR2 is YYNGEE. The CDR3 has 15 amino acids. The trim removed 0 bases at V and 6 bases at J, leaving 5 bases unmatched. Sequenced here: PBMCs from the stem cell graft donor, sampled from the stem cell graft. This chain uses TRBV9 with TRBJ2-1; 8 nucleotides align to TRBD2. This sequence was found in a human donor who donated a stem cell graft to a child with SCID. The CDR3 protein is CASSVERGWGNEQFF. CDR3 coding DNA: TGTGCCAGCAGCGTAGAGCGGGGGTGGGGCAATGAGCAGTTCTTC. Drawing the rest from reference TRBV9 and TRBJ2-1, the complete variable domain is DSGVTQTPKHLITATGQRVTLRCSPRSGDLSVYWYQQSLDQGLQFLIQYYNGEERAKGNILERFSAQQFPDLHSELNLSSLELGDSALYFCASSVERGWGNEQFFGPGTRLTVL.